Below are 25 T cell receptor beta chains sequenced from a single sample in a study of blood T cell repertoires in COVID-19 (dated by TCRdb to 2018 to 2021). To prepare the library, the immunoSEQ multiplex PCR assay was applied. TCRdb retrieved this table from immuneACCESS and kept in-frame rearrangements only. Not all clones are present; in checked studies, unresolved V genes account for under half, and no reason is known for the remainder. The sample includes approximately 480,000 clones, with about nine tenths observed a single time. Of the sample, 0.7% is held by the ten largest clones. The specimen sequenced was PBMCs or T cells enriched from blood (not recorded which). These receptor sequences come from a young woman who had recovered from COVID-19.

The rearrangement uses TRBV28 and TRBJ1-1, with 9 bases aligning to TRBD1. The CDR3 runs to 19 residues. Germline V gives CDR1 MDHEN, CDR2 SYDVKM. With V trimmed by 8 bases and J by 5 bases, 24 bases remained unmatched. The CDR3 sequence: CASGSRPWVVDRGKTEAFF. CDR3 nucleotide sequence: TGTGCCAGCGGATCCCGCCCCTGGGTCGTGGACAGGGGAAAGACTGAAGCTTTCTTT.

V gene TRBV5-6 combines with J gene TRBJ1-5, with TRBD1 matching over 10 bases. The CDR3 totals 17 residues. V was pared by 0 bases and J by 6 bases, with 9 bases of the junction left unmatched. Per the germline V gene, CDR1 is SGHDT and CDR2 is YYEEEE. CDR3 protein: CASSLGGTGASVQPQHF. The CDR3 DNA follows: TGTGCCAGCAGCTTGGGGGGGACAGGGGCGTCTGTTCAGCCCCAGCATTTT.

CDR3 coding DNA: TGTGCCAGCAGCTTTGGGCGGGGGCCCACAGATACGCAGTATTTT. Translation: CASSFGRGPTDTQYF. The chain links TRBV5-6 to TRBJ2-3; TRBD2 might be the D (7 bases). The germline gives CDR1 SGHDT, CDR2 YYEEEE. With 2 bases removed from V and 2 bases from J, the gap between germline ends came to 12 bases. There are 15 residues in the CDR3.

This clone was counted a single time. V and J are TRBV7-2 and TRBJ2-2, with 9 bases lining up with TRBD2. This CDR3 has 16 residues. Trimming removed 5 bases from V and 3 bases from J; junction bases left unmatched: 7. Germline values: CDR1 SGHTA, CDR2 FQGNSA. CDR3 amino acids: CASSVQIAGDTGELFF. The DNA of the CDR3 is TGTGCCAGCAGCGTACAAATAGCGGGGGACACCGGGGAGCTGTTTTTT.

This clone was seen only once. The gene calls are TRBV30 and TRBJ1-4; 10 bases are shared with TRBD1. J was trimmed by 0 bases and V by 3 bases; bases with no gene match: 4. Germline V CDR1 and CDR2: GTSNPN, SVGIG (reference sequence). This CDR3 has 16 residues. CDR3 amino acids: CAWRRDRGTTNEKLFF. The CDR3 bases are TGTGCCTGGAGGCGGGACAGGGGAACAACTAATGAAAAACTGTTTTTT.

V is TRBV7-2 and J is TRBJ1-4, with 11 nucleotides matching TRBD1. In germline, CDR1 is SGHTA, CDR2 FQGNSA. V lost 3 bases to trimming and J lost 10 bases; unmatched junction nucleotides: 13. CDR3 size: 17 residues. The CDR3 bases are TGTGCCAGCAGCTTTTTAGGGGGGACAGGGGGTTACAGAAAACTGTTTTTT. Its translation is CASSFLGGTGGYRKLFF.

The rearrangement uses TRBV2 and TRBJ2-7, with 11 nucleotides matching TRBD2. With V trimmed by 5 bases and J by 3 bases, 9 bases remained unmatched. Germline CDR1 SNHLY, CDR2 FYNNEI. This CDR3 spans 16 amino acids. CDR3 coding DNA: TGTGCCAGCAGTCCTACTATAGCGGGGGGGAACTACGAGCAGTACTTC. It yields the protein CASSPTIAGGNYEQYF.

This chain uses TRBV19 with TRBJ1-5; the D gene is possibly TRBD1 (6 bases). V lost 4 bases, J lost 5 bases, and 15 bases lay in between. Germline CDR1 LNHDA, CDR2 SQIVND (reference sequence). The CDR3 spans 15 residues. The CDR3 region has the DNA TGTGCCAGTAGTAGCCAGGCGGACAGCTATCAGCCCCAGCATTTT. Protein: CASSSQADSYQPQHF.

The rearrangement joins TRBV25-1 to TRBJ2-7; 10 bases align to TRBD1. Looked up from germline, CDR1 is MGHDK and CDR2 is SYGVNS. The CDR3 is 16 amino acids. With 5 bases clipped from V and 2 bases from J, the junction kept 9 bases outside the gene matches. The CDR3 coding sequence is TGTGCCAGCAGTCCTAGGGCCGGGACAGGGGCCTACGAGCAGTACTTC. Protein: CASSPRAGTGAYEQYF.

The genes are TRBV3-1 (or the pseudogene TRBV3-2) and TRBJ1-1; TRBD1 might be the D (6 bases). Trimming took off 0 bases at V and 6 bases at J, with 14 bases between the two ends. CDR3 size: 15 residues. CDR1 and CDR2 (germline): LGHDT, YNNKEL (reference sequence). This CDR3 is CASSQDNRDSAEAFF. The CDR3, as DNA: TGTGCCAGCAGCCAAGATAACAGGGATAGTGCTGAAGCTTTCTTT.

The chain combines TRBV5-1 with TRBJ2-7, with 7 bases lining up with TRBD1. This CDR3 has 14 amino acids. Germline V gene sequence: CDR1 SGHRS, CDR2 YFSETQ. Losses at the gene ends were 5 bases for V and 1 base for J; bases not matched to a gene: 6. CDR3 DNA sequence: TGCGCCAGCAGGGACCTGGGACAGTCCTACGAGCAGTACTTC. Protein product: CASRDLGQSYEQYF.

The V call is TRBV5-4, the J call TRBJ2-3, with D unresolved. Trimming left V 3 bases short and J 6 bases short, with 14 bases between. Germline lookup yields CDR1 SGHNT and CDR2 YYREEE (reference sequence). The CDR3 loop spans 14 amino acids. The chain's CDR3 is CASSSQRQSDTQYF. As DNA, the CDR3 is TGTGCCAGCAGCTCCCAACGACAATCGGATACGCAGTATTTT.

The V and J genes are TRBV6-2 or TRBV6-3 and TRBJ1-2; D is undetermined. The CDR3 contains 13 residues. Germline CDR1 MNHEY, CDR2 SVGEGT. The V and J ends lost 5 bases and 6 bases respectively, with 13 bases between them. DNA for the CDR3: TGTGCCAGCAGTCCCGACCATGGAGATGGCTACACCTTC. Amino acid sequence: CASSPDHGDGYTF.

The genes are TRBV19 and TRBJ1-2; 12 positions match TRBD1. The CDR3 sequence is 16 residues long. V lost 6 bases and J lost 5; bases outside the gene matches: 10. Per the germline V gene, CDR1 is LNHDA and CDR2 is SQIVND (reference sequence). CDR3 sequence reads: CASRPGTGGEGYGYTF. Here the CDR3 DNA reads TGTGCCAGTAGACCCGGGACAGGGGGCGAAGGATATGGCTACACCTTC.

The CDR3 loop reads CASSKTGGTEQFF. CDR3 nucleotide sequence: TGTGCCAGCAGTAAGACAGGGGGCACTGAGCAGTTCTTC. V usage is TRBV27 and J usage is TRBJ2-1; 10 nucleotides align to TRBD1. The CDR3 is 13 residues long. V was clipped by 5 bases and J by 9 bases; unmatched bases: 4. Germline V gene sequence: CDR1 MNHEY, CDR2 SMNVEV (reference sequence).

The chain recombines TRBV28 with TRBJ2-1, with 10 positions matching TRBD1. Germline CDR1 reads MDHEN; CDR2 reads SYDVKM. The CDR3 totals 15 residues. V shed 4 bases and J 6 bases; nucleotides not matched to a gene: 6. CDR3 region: CASSSPGQGSNEQFF. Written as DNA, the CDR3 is TGTGCCAGCAGTTCTCCGGGACAGGGGTCCAATGAGCAGTTCTTC.

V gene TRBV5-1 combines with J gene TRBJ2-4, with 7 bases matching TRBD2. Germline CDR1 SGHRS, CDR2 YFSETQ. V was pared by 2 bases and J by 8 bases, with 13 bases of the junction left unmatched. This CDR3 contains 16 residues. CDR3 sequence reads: CASSFGPGGDGDIQYF. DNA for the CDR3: TGCGCCAGCAGCTTCGGCCCTGGGGGGGACGGGGACATTCAGTACTTC.

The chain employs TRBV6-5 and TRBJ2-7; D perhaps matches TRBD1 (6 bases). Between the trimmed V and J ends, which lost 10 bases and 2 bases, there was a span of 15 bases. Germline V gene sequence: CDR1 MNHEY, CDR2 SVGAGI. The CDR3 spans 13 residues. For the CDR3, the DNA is TGTGCCATCTACCGGGACATAACCTACGAGCAGTACTTC. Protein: CAIYRDITYEQYF.

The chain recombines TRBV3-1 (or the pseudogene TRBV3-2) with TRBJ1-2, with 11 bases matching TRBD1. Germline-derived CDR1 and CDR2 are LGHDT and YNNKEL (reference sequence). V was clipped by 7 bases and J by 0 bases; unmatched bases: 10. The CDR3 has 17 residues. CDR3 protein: CASMPGTGGSANYGYTF. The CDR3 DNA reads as TGTGCCAGCATGCCCGGGACAGGGGGATCCGCTAACTATGGCTACACCTTC.

Here the CDR3 reads CASSQDQSGNTIYF. The CDR3 DNA follows: TGTGCCAGCAGCCAAGATCAGTCGGGAAACACCATATATTTT. V usage is TRBV3-1 (or the pseudogene TRBV3-2) and J usage is TRBJ1-3; no clear D gene. V dropped 0 bases and J dropped 4 bases, with 7 bases sitting between them. The CDR3 has 14 amino acids. Germline-derived CDR1 and CDR2 are LGHDT and YNNKEL (reference sequence).

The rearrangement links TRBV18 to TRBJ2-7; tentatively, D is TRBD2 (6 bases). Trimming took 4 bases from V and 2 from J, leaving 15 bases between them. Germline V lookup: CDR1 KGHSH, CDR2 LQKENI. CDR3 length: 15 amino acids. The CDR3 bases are TGTGCCAGCTCACTCTCATGGGACTCACCCTACGAGCAGTACTTC. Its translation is CASSLSWDSPYEQYF.

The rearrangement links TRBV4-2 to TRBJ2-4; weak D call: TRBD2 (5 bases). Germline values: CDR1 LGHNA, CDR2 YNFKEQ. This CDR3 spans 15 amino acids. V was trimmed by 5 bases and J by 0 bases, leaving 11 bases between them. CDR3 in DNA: TGTGCCAGCAGCGGAGCGGAGGTAGCCAAAAACATTCAGTACTTC. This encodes CASSGAEVAKNIQYF.

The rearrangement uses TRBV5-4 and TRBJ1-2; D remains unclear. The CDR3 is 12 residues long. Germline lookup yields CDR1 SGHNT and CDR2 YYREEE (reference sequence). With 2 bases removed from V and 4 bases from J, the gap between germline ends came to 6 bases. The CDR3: CASSFRGYGYTF. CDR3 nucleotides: TGTGCCAGCAGCTTTCGAGGCTATGGCTACACCTTC.

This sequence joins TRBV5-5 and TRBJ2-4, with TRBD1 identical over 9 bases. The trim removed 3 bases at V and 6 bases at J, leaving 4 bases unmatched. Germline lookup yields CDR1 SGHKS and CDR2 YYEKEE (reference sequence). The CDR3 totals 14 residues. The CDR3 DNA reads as TGTGCCAGCAGCTCCCAGGACAGGGGAAACATTCAGTACTTC. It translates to CASSSQDRGNIQYF.

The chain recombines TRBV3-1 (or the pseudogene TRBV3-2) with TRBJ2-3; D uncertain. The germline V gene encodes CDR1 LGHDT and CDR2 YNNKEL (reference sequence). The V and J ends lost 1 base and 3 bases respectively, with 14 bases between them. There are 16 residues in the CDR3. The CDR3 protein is CASSQGLVYVTDTQYF. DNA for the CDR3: TGTGCCAGCAGCCAAGGTCTAGTGTACGTGACAGATACGCAGTATTTT.